The rows below give T cell receptor beta chains drawn from one sample of a study of identical twins. Using its own MiXCR run on the 5' RACE reads, TCRdb lists one record per CDR3 protein. The sample carries around 340,000 distinct CDR3 sequences, roughly an eighth recorded once. This same sample was also taken into another study, of yellow fever vaccine responses in identical twins.

Sequenced material: CD8+ T cells sorted from blood. The source of these receptors is a woman between 18 and 29 years old in good health. CDR3s include the opening cysteine and the closing phenylalanine or tryptophan. Fields, in order: V gene, J gene, D gene, clone size, CDR3 DNA, CDR3 protein. D genes are given only for firm matches. Size tells how often a clone was seen (once, few, many) or the class of an expanded clone, and some rows leave it out.

TRBV15,TRBJ1-1,NA,few,TGTGCCACCAGCAGAGAGTACGGGGCGGGTACTGAAGCTTTCTTT,CATSREYGAGTEAFF
TRBV4-2,TRBJ1-1,NA,NA,TGTGCCAGCAGCCAACTCCAGACGGGAAACACTGAAGCTTTCTTT,CASSQLQTGNTEAFF
TRBV28,TRBJ2-1,TRBD2,few,TGTGCCAGCAGTTTAGGATGGAAGCGGGGAAAAACCTACAATGAGCAGTTCTTC,CASSLGWKRGKTYNEQFF
TRBV12-5,TRBJ1-1,NA,many,TGCGCCATAGCGCACAGGGAAAGCATGAACACTGAAGCTTTCTTT,CAIAHRESMNTEAFF
TRBV12-3/TRBV12-4,TRBJ2-5,TRBD2,many,TGTGCCAGCAGGTCTAGCGGGACTAGTGAGACCCAGTACTTC,CASRSSGTSETQYF
TRBV28,TRBJ2-2,NA,NA,TGTGCCAGCAGTAAGGGAGAAGGGGCCACCGGGGAGCTGTTTTTT,CASSKGEGATGELFF
TRBV27,TRBJ2-7,NA,NA,TGTGCCAGCAGTTCGAGGAAGTCCGCGGTTTACGAGCAGTACTTC,CASSSRKSAVYEQYF
TRBV28,TRBJ2-5,NA,NA,TGTGCCAGCACTACTGGAGAGGGGCCCCAAGAGACCCAGTACTTC,CASTTGEGPQETQYF
TRBV7-9,TRBJ2-1,NA,few,TGTGCCAGCAGCTTCCCGTTGGGTCAAGGGAATGAGCAGTTCTTC,CASSFPLGQGNEQFF
TRBV9,TRBJ1-2,TRBD1,NA,TGTGCCAGCAGCGCGACAGGGCTTAACTATGGCTACACCTTC,CASSATGLNYGYTF
TRBV7-6,TRBJ2-3,NA,NA,TGTGCCAGCAGCTTAGAGGTCAGGGCGACTAGCACAGATACGCAGTATTTT,CASSLEVRATSTDTQYF
TRBV20-1,TRBJ2-5,NA,NA,TGCAGTGCTAGATTGCCGGGAACGCCTTCCGCCCAGTACTTC,CSARLPGTPSAQYF
TRBV10-3,TRBJ2-2,NA,many,TGTGCCATCAGCGTAGCGGAGAACACCGGGGAGCTGTTTTTT,CAISVAENTGELFF
TRBV7-9,TRBJ2-5,NA,few,TGTGCCAGCAGCCTTGCCGGACTCGAGAAGGCCCAGTACTTC,CASSLAGLEKAQYF
TRBV27,TRBJ1-6,NA,few,TGTGCCAGCAGTTTATCTTACGGGGAACTTCATTCACCCCTCCACTTT,CASSLSYGELHSPLHF
TRBV25-1,TRBJ1-4,NA,few,TGTGCCAGCAGTGAATACGGGTTCGAGGAAAAACTGTTTTTT,CASSEYGFEEKLFF